Listed below are T cell receptor beta chains from one sample, sequenced in a study of Siglec-9 on CD8 T cells in melanoma. TCRdb's table, derived via immunoSEQ multiplex PCR, lists solely in-frame clones and lacks some. Among about 36,000 clones listed, roughly 80% were seen once. The sample was Siglec-9- CD8+ T cells sorted from blood. The origin of the receptors is a human donor in good health. The CDR3 runs from the conserved cysteine through the conserved F or W. Each record gives: clone size, D gene, J gene, V gene, CDR3 protein, CDR3 DNA. A D gene is named only where the DNA matches it firmly. Clone size is stated in some rows and not others, as once, few, many or a class when expanded.

-,TRBD1,TRBJ1-1,TRBV6-5,CASSLGQGSTEAFF,TGTGCCAGCAGTTTAGGACAGGGGAGCACTGAAGCTTTCTTT
-,-,TRBJ1-2,TRBV6-1,CASKLRPGGYTF,TGTGCCAGCAAACTAAGGCCAGGTGGCTACACCTTC
-,TRBD1,TRBJ2-2,TRBV7-3,CASSLNAPPPGQVYFFWELFF,TGTGCCAGCAGCTTAAACGCGCCCCCACCGGGACAGGTCTACTTTTTTTGGGAGCTGTTTTTT
-,TRBD1,TRBJ2-4,TRBV30,CAWSGGQGASIQYF,TGTGCCTGGAGTGGGGGACAGGGAGCGAGCATTCAGTACTTC
-,-,TRBJ1-4,TRBV19,CASSGPPVATNEKLFF,TGTGCCAGTAGTGGACCCCCGGTAGCAACTAATGAAAAACTGTTTTTT
-,TRBD1,TRBJ2-7,TRBV27,CAVGTGTHEQYF,TGTGCCGTCGGGACAGGGACCCACGAGCAGTACTTC
-,TRBD1,TRBJ1-1,TRBV7-9,CASSLSDRAGTEAFF,TGTGCCAGCAGCTTATCGGACAGGGCCGGCACTGAAGCTTTCTTT
-,TRBD1,TRBJ2-5,TRBV7-8,CASSRQGVEETQYF,TGTGCCAGCAGCCGGCAGGGGGTAGAAGAGACCCAGTACTTC
-,-,TRBJ2-7,TRBV5-6,CASSLVGEQYF,TGTGCCAGCAGCTTGGTAGGGGAGCAGTACTTC
-,-,TRBJ1-1,TRBV5-6,CASSLASLWDTEAFF,TGTGCCAGCAGCTTGGCCTCGCTATGGGACACTGAAGCTTTCTTT
-,-,TRBJ2-1,TRBV7-8,CASSLILGERGNEQFF,TGTGCCAGCAGCTTAATTCTGGGGGAAAGGGGTAATGAGCAGTTCTTC
once,-,TRBJ2-7,TRBV10-1,CASSEMREKYEQYF,TGCGCCAGCAGTGAAATGCGGGAAAAATACGAGCAGTACTTC
-,-,TRBJ2-3,TRBV5-1,CASSGWGDTDTQYF,TGCGCCAGCAGCGGGTGGGGGGATACAGATACGCAGTATTTT
-,-,TRBJ2-1,TRBV4-2,CASSQDGDNYNEQFF,TGTGCCAGCAGCCAAGATGGGGACAACTACAATGAGCAGTTCTTC
-,-,TRBJ2-5,TRBV19,CASSFRTPDYQETQYF,TGTGCCAGTAGTTTTAGAACCCCGGACTACCAAGAGACCCAGTACTTC
-,TRBD2,TRBJ2-1,TRBV11-2,CASSAQRDYYNEQFF,TGTGCCAGCAGCGCCCAAAGGGACTACTACAATGAGCAGTTCTTC
-,-,TRBJ2-3,TRBV6-1,CASSEFMAGEATDTQYF,TGTGCCAGCAGTGAATTCATGGCAGGGGAGGCCACAGATACGCAGTATTTT
-,TRBD2,TRBJ2-7,TRBV19,CATGASGSYEQYF,TGTGCCACAGGCGCTAGCGGCTCCTACGAGCAGTACTTC
once,-,TRBJ2-1,TRBV19,CASSIGFPTEQFF,TGTGCCAGTAGTATAGGTTTCCCAACTGAGCAGTTCTTC
-,TRBD1,TRBJ1-1,TRBV4-1,CASSHRDRAMNTEAFF,TGCGCCAGCAGCCACCGGGACAGGGCCATGAACACTGAAGCTTTCTTT
-,-,TRBJ1-2,TRBV27,CASSSLLGGGFYGYTF,TGTGCCAGCAGTTCCCTCCTAGGGGGAGGTTTTTATGGCTACACCTTC
-,-,TRBJ1-2,TRBV30,CAWRGDDYGYTF,TGTGCCTGGAGGGGGGACGACTATGGCTACACCTTC
-,-,TRBJ2-5,TRBV2,CASSISRGYKGETQYF,TGTGCCAGCAGTATCTCCAGGGGCTATAAGGGAGAGACCCAGTACTTC
-,-,TRBJ1-4,TRBV6-6,CASRNRGSDEKLFF,TGTGCCAGCAGAAATAGGGGATCTGATGAAAAACTGTTTTTT
-,TRBD1,TRBJ2-3,TRBV5-3,CARSNRGQADTQYF,TGTGCCAGAAGCAACAGGGGGCAAGCAGATACGCAGTATTTT
-,TRBD1,TRBJ1-1,TRBV10-2,CATVEGAATEAFF,TGCGCCACCGTGGAGGGGGCGGCCACTGAAGCTTTCTTT
-,-,TRBJ2-1,TRBV5-1,CASSRLGDISSYNEQFF,TGCGCCAGCAGCCGTCTTGGGGACATATCATCCTACAATGAGCAGTTCTTC
-,-,TRBJ1-5,TRBV6-1,CASSDHDSLSPQHF,TGTGCCAGCAGTGATCACGACAGCCTCAGTCCCCAGCATTTT
-,TRBD1,TRBJ1-1,TRBV7-9,CASSSRDSPIEAFF,TGTGCCAGCAGCTCTAGGGACAGTCCTATTGAAGCTTTCTTT
-,-,TRBJ2-7,TRBV6-1,CASEGHLSYEQYF,TGTGCCAGCGAGGGACACCTCTCCTACGAGCAGTACTTC
-,-,TRBJ2-3,TRBV4-1,CASSQGATDTQYF,TGCGCCAGCAGCCAAGGGGCCACAGATACGCAGTATTTT
-,TRBD1,TRBJ1-1,TRBV7-9,CASAPPGTGNTEALF,TGTGCCAGTGCACCACCTGGGACAGGGAACACTGAAGCTCTCTTT
-,-,TRBJ2-5,TRBV11-3,CASSRTRGPGETQYF,TGTGCCAGCAGTAGGACCCGTGGGCCGGGGGAGACCCAGTACTTC
-,-,TRBJ2-1,TRBV7-6,CASSSSRGQGGLKSYNEQFF,TGTGCCAGCAGCTCCTCCCGTGGACAGGGAGGGCTTAAATCCTACAATGAGCAGTTCTTC
-,-,TRBJ2-5,TRBV6-5,CASSYSSSEETQYF,TGTGCCAGCAGTTACTCGTCTAGCGAAGAGACCCAGTACTTC
-,-,TRBJ2-7,TRBV27,CASSLSWGNEQYF,TGTGCCAGCAGTTTAAGTTGGGGGAACGAGCAGTACTTC
-,-,TRBJ1-5,TRBV19,CASSLWGGAGNQPQHF,TGTGCCAGTAGTTTGTGGGGGGGCGCGGGCAATCAGCCCCAGCATTTT
-,-,TRBJ2-7,TRBV10-3,CAISAGDLTYEQYF,TGTGCCATCAGTGCGGGAGACTTAACCTACGAGCAGTACTTC
-,TRBD2,TRBJ2-7,TRBV7-9,CASSPRTSGSYEQYF,TGTGCCAGCAGCCCGCGGACTAGCGGTTCCTACGAGCAGTACTTC
-,TRBD2,TRBJ2-1,TRBV27,CASSSGISYNEQFF,TGTGCCAGCAGTAGCGGGATATCTTACAATGAGCAGTTCTTC